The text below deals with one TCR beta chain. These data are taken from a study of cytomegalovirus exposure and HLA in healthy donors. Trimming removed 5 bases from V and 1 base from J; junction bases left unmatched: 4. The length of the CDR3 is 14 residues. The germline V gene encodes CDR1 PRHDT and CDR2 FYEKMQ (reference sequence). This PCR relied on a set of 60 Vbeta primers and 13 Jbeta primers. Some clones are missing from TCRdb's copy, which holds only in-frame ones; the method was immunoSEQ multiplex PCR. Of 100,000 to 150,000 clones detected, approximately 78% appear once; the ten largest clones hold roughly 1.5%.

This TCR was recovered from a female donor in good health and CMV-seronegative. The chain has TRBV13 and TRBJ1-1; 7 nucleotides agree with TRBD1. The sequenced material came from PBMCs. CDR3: CASSIGTENTEAFF. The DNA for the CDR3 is TGTGCCAGCAGCATTGGGACAGAGAACACTGAAGCTTTCTTT. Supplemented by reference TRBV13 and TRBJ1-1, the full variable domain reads AAGVIQSPRHLIKEKRETATLKCYPIPRHDTVYWYQQGPGQDPQFLISFYEKMQSDKGSIPDRFSAQQFSDYHSELNMSSLELGDSALYFCASSIGTENTEAFFGQGTRLTVV.